Listed here are 4 T cell receptor beta chains from one sample, sequenced in a study of Graves' ophthalmopathy and Graves' hyperthyroidism. The authors amplified TCR beta CDR3 regions, and they did so from RNA transcripts for repertoire sequencing. An opening RT-PCR round employed HTBI primers and preceded a second-round multiplex PCR. TCRdb independently ran MiXCR on the multiplex PCR reads; one entry per CDR3 protein. This sample has 650,000 to 900,000 distinct CDR3 sequences; 35% to 50% occur once, and the top ten carry 44%. Source material: peripheral blood. The receptors originated from an adult man with Graves' ophthalmopathy.

This clonotype has ten or more counts. This chain uses TRBV5-8 with TRBJ1-2; no reliable D call. The CDR3 sequence is 14 residues long. Deletions cut 4 bases from V and 3 bases from J, with 13 bases between. CDR1 is SGHTS, CDR2 YDEGEE, per germline. CDR3 amino acids: CASSLDGNDYGYTF. CDR3 nucleotide sequence: TGTGCCAGCAGCCTGGACGGGAACGACTATGGCTACACCTTC.

This sequence joins TRBV11-1 and TRBJ1-1; D gene ambiguous. The V end was cut by 7 bases, the J end by 1 base, with 10 bases between. The CDR3 is 13 residues long. Germline loops: CDR1 SGHAT, CDR2 FQDESV (reference sequence). CDR3 sequence (DNA): TGTGCCAGCACTCCCAACTGGAACACTGAAGCTTTCTTT. It specifies CASTPNWNTEAFF.

The chain joins TRBV20-1 to TRBJ2-7; possibly TRBD2 for D (5 bases). Germline V CDR1 and CDR2: DFQATT, SNEGSKA (reference sequence). CDR3 length: 11 residues. Between the trimmed V and J ends, which lost 7 bases and 6 bases, there was a span of 13 bases. CDR3 sequence reads: CSGTRAGEQYF. The CDR3 DNA is TGCAGTGGGACTCGCGCCGGCGAGCAGTACTTC.

The CDR3 is CASVDVGSAYGYTF. CDR3 nucleotides: TGTGCCAGCGTAGATGTAGGGTCGGCCTATGGCTACACCTTC. The V call is TRBV25-1, the J call TRBJ1-2, with D unresolved. CDR1 is MGHDK and CDR2 is SYGVNS in the germline V gene. The CDR3 runs to 14 residues. Trimming removed 8 bases at V and 4 bases at J, with 17 bases between.